This T cell receptor (beta chain) was observed in a study of blood T cell repertoires in COVID-19. Background on the study: Specimens from acute and convalescent COVID-19 originated in the United States, Italy and Spain. T cells, B-cell-depleted T cells, or PBMCs supplied cDNA or gDNA.

Germline CDR1 and CDR2: LNHDA and SQIVND (reference sequence). J was trimmed by 3 bases and V by 5 bases; bases with no gene match: 6. The CDR3 loop spans 14 amino acids. Enrolment of Seattle patients took place during active infection, and they were followed longitudinally. Libraries were prepared by immunoSEQ multiplex PCR; TCRdb keeps only in-frame clonotypes and omits some of them. The repertoire holds around 100,000 clones, with roughly 70% as singletons. Input material: peripheral blood. This receptor was obtained from a man between 65 and 80 years old with COVID-19, enrolled during active disease. This chain links TRBV19 with TRBJ1-1; 7 bases are shared with TRBD1. CDR3 DNA sequence: TGTGCCAGTAGTTATTTAGACAGGGACACTGAAGCTTTCTTT. This translates into CASSYLDRDTEAFF.